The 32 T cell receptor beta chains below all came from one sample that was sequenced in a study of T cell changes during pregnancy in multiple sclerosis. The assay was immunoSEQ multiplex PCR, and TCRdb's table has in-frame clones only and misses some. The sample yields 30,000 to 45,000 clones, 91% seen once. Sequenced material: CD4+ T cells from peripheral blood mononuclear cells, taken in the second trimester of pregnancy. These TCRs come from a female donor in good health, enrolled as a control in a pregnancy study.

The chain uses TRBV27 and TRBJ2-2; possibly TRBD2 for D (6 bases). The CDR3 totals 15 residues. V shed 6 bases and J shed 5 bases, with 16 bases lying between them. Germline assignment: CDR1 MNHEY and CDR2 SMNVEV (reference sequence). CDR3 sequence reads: CASSSLAGWTGELFF. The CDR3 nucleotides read TGTGCCAGCAGCTCCCTCGCGGGATGGACCGGGGAGCTGTTTTTT.

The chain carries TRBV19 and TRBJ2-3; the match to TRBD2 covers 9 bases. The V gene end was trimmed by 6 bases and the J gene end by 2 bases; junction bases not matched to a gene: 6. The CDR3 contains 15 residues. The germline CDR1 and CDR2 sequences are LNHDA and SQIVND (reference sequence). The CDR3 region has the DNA TGTGCCAGTAGAGTAGCGGGGGCCCTCACAGATACGCAGTATTTT. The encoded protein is CASRVAGALTDTQYF. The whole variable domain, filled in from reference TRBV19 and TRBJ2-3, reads DGGITQSPKYLFRKEGQNVTLSCEQNLNHDAMYWYRQDPGQGLRLIYYSQIVNDFQKGDIAEGYSVSREKKESFPLTVTSAQKNPTAFYLCASRVAGALTDTQYFGPGTRLTVL.

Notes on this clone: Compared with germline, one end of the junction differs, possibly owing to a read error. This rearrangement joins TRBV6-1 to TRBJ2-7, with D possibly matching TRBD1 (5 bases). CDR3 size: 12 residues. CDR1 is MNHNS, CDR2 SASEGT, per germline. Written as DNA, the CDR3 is TGTGCCAGCAGGCAGGGTGGTTACGGGCAGTACTTC. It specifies CASRQGGYGQYF.

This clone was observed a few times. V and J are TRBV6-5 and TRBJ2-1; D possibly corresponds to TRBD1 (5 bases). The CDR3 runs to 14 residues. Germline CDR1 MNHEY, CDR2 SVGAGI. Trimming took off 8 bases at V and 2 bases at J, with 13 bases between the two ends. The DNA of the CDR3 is TGTGCCAGCGTCCGAAGGGGCCCCTACAATGAGCAGTTCTTC. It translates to CASVRRGPYNEQFF.

The CDR3 DNA follows: TGTGCCAGCAGCGTAGACAGGGGCTATTCCACAACTGAAGCTTTCTTT. It specifies CASSVDRGYSTTEAFF. The chain couples TRBV5-6 to TRBJ1-1, with 8 bases lining up with TRBD1. The V gene's germline CDR1 is SGHDT and CDR2 YYEEEE. The CDR3 consists of 16 residues. V lost 4 bases and J lost 5; bases outside the gene matches: 13.

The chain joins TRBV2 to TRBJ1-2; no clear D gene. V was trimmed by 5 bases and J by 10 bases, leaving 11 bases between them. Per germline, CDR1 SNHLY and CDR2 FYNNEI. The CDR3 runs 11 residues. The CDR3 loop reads CASSLSRHYTF. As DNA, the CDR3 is TGTGCCAGCAGTTTAAGCCGTCACTACACCTTC.

The DNA of the CDR3 is TGTGCCAGCAGTCCCATTCAGGGAAAACTGTTTTTT. It is translated as CASSPIQGKLFF. The rearrangement uses TRBV28 and TRBJ1-4, with D tentatively TRBD1 (5 bases). Trimming stripped 5 bases from V and 10 bases from J, with 11 bases between. Germline CDR1 MDHEN, CDR2 SYDVKM. The CDR3 has 12 residues.

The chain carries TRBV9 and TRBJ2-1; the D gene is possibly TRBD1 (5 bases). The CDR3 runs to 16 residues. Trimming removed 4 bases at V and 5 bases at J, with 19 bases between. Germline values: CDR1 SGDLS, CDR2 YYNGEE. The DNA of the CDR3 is TGTGCCAGCAGCTTGGGCATACAGGATACCGACAATGAGCAGTTCTTC. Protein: CASSLGIQDTDNEQFF.

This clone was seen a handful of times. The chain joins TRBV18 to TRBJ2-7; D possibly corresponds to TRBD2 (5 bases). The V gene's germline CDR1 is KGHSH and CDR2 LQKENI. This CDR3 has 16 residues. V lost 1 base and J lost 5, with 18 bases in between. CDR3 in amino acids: CASSPLAASRRNEQYF. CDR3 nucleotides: TGTGCCAGCTCACCACTGGCGGCCTCCCGGAGGAACGAGCAGTACTTC.

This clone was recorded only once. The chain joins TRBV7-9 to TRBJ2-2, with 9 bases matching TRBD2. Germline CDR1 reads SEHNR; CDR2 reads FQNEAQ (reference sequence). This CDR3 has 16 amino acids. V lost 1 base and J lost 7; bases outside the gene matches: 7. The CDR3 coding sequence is TGTGCCAGCAGCTTAGAGGGACTAGCTCTTGGCGGGGAGCTGTTTTTT. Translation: CASSLEGLALGGELFF.

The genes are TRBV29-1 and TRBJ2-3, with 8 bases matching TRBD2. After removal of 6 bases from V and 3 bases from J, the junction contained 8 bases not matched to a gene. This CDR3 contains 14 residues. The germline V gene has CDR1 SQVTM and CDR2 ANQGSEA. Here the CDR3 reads CSVKRVAGTDTQYF. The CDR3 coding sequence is TGCAGCGTCAAAAGGGTAGCGGGGACAGATACGCAGTATTTT.

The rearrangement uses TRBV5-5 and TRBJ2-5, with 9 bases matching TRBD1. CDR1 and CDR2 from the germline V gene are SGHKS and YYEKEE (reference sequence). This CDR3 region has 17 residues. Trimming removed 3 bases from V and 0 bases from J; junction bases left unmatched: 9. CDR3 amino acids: CASSSGRTGEYQETQYF. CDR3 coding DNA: TGTGCCAGCAGCTCGGGTCGGACAGGGGAATACCAAGAGACCCAGTACTTC.

The CDR3 DNA reads TGTGCCAGCAGCTTAGCGAGGGACAGGAGACAAGAGACCCAGTACTTC. Translation gives CASSLARDRRQETQYF. The chain links TRBV7-9 to TRBJ2-5; 8 positions match TRBD1. Germline-derived CDR1 and CDR2 are SEHNR and FQNEAQ (reference sequence). Trimming removed 0 bases from V and 2 bases from J; junction bases left unmatched: 5. The CDR3 spans 16 residues.

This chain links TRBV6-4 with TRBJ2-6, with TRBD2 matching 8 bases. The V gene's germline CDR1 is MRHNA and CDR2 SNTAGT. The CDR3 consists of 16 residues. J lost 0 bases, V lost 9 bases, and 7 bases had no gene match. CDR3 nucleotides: TGTGCCAGAATAGCGGGACAAAGCTCTGGGGCCAACGTCCTGACTTTC. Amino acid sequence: CARIAGQSSGANVLTF.

DNA for the CDR3: TGTGCCAGCAGCCTTGGGACAGGAAGTAATACCGGGGAGCTGTTTTTT. It is translated as CASSLGTGSNTGELFF. This chain connects TRBV4-2 to TRBJ2-2, with 8 nucleotides matching TRBD1. The CDR3 has 16 residues. Germline lookup yields CDR1 LGHNA and CDR2 YNFKEQ. The trim removed 4 bases at V and 5 bases at J, leaving 9 bases unmatched.

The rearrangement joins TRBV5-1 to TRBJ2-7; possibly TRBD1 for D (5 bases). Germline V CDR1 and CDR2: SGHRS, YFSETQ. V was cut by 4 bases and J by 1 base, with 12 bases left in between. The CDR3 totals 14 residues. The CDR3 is CASSTVQGSYEQYF. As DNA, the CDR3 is TGCGCCAGCAGCACCGTCCAGGGTTCCTACGAGCAGTACTTC.

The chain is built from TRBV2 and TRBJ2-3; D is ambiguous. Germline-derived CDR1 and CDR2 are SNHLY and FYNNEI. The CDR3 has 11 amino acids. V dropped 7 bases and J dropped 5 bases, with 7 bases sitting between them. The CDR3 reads CASTSVDTQYF. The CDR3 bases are TGTGCCAGCACCTCGGTAGATACGCAGTATTTT.

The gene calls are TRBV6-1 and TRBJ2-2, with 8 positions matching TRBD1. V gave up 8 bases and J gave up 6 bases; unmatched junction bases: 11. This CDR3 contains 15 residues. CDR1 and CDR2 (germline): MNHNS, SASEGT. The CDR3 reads CASYRQGNRAGELFF. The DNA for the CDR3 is TGTGCCAGCTATAGACAGGGGAATAGGGCCGGGGAGCTGTTTTTT.

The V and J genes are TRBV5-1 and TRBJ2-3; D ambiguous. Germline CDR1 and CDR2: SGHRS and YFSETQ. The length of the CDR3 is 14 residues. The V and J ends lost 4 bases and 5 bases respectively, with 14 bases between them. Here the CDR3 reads CASSPSHVLDTQYF. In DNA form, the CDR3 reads TGCGCCAGCAGCCCCTCACATGTTTTAGATACGCAGTATTTT.

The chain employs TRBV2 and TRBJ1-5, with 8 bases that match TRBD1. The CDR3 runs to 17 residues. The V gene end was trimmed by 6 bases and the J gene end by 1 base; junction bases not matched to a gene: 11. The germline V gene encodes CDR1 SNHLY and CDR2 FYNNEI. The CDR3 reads CASRTVPGQESNQPQHF. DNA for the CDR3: TGTGCCAGCAGGACAGTTCCGGGACAGGAAAGCAATCAGCCCCAGCATTTT.

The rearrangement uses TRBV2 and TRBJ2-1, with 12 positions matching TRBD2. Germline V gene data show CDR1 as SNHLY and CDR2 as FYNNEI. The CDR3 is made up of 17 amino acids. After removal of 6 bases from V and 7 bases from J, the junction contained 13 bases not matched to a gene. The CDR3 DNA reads TGTGCCAGCAGGACAGACTTCGTAGGGACTAGCGGGAATGAGCAGTTCTTC. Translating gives CASRTDFVGTSGNEQFF.

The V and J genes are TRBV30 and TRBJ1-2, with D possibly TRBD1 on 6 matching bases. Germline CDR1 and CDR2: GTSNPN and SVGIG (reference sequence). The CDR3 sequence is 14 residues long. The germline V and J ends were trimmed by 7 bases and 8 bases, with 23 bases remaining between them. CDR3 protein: CASSPARDKEGYTF. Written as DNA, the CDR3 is TGTGCCTCCTCCCCGGCAAGGGACAAAGAAGGCTACACCTTC.

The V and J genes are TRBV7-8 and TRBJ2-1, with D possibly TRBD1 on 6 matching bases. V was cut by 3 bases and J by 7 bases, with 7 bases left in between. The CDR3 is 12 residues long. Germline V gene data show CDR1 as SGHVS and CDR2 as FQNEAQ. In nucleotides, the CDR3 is TGTGCCAGCAGCTTCGACAGGAATGAGCAGTTCTTC. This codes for CASSFDRNEQFF.

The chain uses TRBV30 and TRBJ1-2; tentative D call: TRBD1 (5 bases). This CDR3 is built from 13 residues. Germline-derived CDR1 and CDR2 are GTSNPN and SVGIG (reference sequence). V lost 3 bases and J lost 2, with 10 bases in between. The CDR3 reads CAWRGGRNYGYTF. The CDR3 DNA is TGTGCCTGGAGGGGGGGTCGCAACTATGGCTACACCTTC.

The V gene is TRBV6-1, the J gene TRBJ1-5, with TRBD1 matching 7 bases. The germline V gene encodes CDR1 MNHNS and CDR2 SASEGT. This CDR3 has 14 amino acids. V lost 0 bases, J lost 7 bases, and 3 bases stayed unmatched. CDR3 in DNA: TGTGCCAGCAGTGAAGCTCAGGGGGAGCAGCCCCAGCATTTT. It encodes CASSEAQGEQPQHF.

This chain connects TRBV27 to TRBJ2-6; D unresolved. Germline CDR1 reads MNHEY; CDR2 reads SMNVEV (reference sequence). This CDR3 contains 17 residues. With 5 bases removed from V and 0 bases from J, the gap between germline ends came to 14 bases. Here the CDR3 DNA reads TGTGCCAGCAGTAATACAGCCACGATCTCTGGGGCCAACGTCCTGACTTTC. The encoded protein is CASSNTATISGANVLTF.

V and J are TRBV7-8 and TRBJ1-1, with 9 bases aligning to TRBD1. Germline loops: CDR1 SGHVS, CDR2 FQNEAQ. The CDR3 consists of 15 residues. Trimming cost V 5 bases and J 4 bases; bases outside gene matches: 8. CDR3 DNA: TGTGCCAGCAGCGTAGAGGGACAGGGCAGCACTGAAGCTTTCTTT. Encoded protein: CASSVEGQGSTEAFF.

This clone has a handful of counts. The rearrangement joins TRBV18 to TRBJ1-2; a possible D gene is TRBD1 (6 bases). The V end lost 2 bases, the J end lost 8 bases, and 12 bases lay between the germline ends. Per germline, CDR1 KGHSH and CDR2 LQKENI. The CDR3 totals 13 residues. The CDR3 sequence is CASSPEGGRGYTF. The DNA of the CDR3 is TGTGCCAGCTCACCAGAGGGGGGGAGAGGCTACACCTTC. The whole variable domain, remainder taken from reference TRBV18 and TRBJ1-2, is NAGVMQNPRHLVRRRGQEARLRCSPMKGHSHVYWYRQLPEEGLKFMVYLQKENIIDESGMPKERFSAEFPKEGPSILRIQQVVRGDSAAYFCASSPEGGRGYTFGSGTRLTVV.

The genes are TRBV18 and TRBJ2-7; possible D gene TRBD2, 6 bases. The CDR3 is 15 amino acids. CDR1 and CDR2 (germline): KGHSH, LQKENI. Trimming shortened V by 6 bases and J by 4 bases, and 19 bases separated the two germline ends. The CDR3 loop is CASSEGNGSPYEQYF. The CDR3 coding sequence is TGTGCCAGCTCGGAGGGTAATGGGTCACCGTACGAGCAGTACTTC.

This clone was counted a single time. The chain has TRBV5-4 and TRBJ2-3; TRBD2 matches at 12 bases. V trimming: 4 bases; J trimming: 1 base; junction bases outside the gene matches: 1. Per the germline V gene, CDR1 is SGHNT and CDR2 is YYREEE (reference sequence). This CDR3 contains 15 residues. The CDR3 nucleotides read TGTGCCAGCAGCAGACTAGCGGGGGGCACAGATACGCAGTATTTT. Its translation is CASSRLAGGTDTQYF.

The DNA for the CDR3 is TGCGCCAGCAGCTTGGACAGTAATTTGAACGAGCAGTACTTC. It is translated as CASSLDSNLNEQYF. This sequence joins TRBV5-1 and TRBJ2-7; D gene unclear. Germline V gene sequence: CDR1 SGHRS, CDR2 YFSETQ. This CDR3 comprises 14 residues. V was trimmed by 0 bases and J by 5 bases, leaving 12 bases between them.

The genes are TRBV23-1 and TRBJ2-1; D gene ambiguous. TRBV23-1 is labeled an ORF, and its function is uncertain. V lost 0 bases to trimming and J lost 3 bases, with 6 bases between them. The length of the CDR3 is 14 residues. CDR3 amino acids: CASSQSGLYNEQFF. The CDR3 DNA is TGCGCCAGCAGTCAATCGGGCCTCTACAATGAGCAGTTCTTC.